This entry features one TCR beta chain sequence. The repertoire was sequenced with immunoSEQ multiplex PCR; TCRdb's copy has only in-frame clones and lacks some. The sample yields 50,000 or so clones, 95% to 97% seen once. This record comes from a study of control samples from healthy donors and cancer patients. The germline V and J ends were trimmed by 6 bases and 3 bases, with 12 bases remaining between them. The CDR3 extends over 14 amino acids. Germline lookup yields CDR1 MNHNY and CDR2 SVGAGI (reference sequence). This clonotype was obtained from a young woman in good health. The chain has TRBV6-6 and TRBJ1-5; tentative D call: TRBD1 (6 bases). Sequencing was carried out using blood. The CDR3 here is CASRSRQDNQPQHF. CDR3 in DNA: TGTGCCAGCAGGAGCAGACAGGACAATCAGCCCCAGCATTTT.